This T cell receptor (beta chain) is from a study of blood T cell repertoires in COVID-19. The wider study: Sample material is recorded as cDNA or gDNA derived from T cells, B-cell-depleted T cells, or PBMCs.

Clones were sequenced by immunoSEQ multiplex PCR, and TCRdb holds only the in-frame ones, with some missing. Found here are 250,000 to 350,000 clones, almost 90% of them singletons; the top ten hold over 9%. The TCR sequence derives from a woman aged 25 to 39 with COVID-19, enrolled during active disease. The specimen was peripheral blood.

The CDR3 loop is CASRGGWASGSSDTQYF. DNA of the CDR3: TGTGCCAGCAGAGGGGGGTGGGCTAGCGGGAGTTCAGATACGCAGTATTTT. The rearrangement links TRBV5-4 to TRBJ2-3; 10 nucleotides line up with TRBD2. This CDR3 has 17 residues. Trimming took 5 bases from V and 4 from J; bases not matched to a gene: 13. Per germline, CDR1 SGHNT and CDR2 YYREEE (reference sequence). Complete variable domain (other parts from reference TRBV5-4 and TRBJ2-3): ETGVTQSPTHLIKTRGQQVTLRCSSQSGHNTVSWYQQALGQGPQFIFQYYREEENGRGNFPPRFSGLQFPNYSSELNVNALELDDSALYLCASRGGWASGSSDTQYFGPGTRLTVL.